What follows is one T cell receptor beta chain and its context. Its antigen is not identified. The entry originates in a study of OX40 agonist ivuxolimab in advanced cancers. Across the whole study: Participants averaged approximately 65 years of age (range roughly 20 to 90) and were 82.7% male.

The data were produced by immunoSEQ multiplex PCR, yet TCRdb's version contains in-frame clones alone and is incomplete. The data show 74,000 or so clones, about 92% seen once. Study conclusions and caveats: CD4+ and CD8+ blood T cells expanded clonally by week 6 at 0.1 to 3.0 mg/kg. Some patients who did not respond also had low normalized T-cell clonal expansion.

Germline V gene lookup returns CDR1 MNHEY and CDR2 SVGAGI. The CDR3 contains 14 residues. V was clipped by 5 bases and J by 3 bases; unmatched bases: 7. Peripheral blood came from all dose cohorts at three timepoints. The V gene is TRBV6-5, the J gene TRBJ2-7, with TRBD1 identical over 7 bases. The sample here was CD4+ or CD8+ T cells sorted from blood, taken in a trial of the OX40 agonist ivuxolimab. The receptor was derived from an adult with an advanced solid tumor such as melanoma, head and neck, liver or kidney cancer. CDR3 coding DNA: TGTGCCAGCAGTCCCTCGGGACAGCTCTACGAGCAGTACTTC. It yields the protein CASSPSGQLYEQYF.